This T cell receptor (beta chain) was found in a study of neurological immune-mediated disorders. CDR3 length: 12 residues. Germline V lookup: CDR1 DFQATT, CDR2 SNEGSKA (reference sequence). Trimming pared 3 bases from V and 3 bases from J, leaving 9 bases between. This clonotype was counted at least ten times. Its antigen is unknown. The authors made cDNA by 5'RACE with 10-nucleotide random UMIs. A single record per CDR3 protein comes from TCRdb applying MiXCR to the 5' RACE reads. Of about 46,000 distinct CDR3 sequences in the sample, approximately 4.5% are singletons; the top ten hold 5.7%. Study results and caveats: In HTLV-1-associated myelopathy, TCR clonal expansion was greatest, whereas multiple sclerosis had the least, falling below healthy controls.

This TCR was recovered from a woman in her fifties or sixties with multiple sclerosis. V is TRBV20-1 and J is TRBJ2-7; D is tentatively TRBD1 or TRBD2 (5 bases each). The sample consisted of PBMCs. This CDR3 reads CSASGADYEQYF. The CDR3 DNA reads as TGCAGTGCTAGCGGGGCCGACTACGAGCAGTACTTC.